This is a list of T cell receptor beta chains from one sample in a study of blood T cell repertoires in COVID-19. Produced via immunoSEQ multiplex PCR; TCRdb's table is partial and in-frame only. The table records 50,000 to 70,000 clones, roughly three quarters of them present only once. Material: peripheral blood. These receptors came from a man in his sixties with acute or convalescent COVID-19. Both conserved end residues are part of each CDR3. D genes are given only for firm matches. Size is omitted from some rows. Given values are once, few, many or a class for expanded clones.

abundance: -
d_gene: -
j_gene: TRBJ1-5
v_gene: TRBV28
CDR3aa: CASSGGGLQPQHF
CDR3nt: TGTGCCAGCAGTGGGGGGGGATTACAGCCCCAGCATTTT

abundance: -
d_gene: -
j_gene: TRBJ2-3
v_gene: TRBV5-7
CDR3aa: CASSLLGTSTDTQYF
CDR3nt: TGTGCCAGCAGCTTGCTGGGGACTAGCACAGATACGCAGTATTTT

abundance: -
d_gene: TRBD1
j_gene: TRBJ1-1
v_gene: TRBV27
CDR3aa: CASSLNQFGQGRAFF
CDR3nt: TGTGCCAGCAGTCTGAATCAGTTCGGACAGGGGAGGGCTTTCTTT

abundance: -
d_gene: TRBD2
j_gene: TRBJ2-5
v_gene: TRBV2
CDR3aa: CASSEDASGGQETQYF
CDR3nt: TGTGCCAGCAGTGAAGACGCTAGCGGGGGCCAAGAGACCCAGTACTTC

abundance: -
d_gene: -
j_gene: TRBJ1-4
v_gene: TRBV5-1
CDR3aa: CASSLGAGPNEKLFF
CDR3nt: TGCGCCAGCAGCTTGGGGGCAGGGCCTAATGAAAAACTGTTTTTT

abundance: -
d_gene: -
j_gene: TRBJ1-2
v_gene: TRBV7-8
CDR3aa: CASSFSQANYGYTF
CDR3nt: TGTGCCAGCAGCTTCAGCCAGGCTAACTATGGCTACACCTTC

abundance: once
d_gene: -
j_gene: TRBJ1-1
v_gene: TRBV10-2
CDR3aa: CASSESVWGRPLRAEAFF
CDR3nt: TGCGCCAGCAGTGAGTCGGTTTGGGGCAGGCCCTTAAGGGCTGAAGCTTTCTTT

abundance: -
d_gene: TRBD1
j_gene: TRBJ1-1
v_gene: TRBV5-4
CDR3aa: CASSSGGAGNTEAFF
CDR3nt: TGTGCCAGCAGCTCAGGGGGCGCCGGGAACACTGAAGCTTTCTTT

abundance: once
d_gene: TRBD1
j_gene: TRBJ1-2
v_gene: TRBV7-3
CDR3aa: CASSPKGQGGGYTF
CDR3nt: TGTGCCAGCAGCCCCAAGGGACAGGGCGGGGGCTACACCTTC

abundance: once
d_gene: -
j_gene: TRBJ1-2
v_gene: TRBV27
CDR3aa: CASSFRGGQGGYTF
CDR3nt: TGTGCCAGCAGTTTCAGGGGCGGTCAGGGTGGCTACACCTTC

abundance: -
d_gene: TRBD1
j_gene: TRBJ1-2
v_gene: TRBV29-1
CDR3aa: CSAGKERQGGYTF
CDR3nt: TGCAGCGCGGGTAAAGAGCGACAGGGGGGCTACACCTTC

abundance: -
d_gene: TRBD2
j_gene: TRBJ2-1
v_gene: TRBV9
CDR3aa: CASSVGLAGGNEQFF
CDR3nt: TGTGCCAGCAGCGTAGGCCTAGCGGGGGGCAATGAGCAGTTCTTC

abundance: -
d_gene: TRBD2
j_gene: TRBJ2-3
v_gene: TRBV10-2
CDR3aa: CASSGGANTQYF
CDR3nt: TGCGCCAGTAGCGGGGGGGCAAATACGCAGTATTTT

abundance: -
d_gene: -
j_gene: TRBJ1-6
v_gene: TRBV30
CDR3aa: CAWRWTGSSYNSPLHF
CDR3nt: TGTGCCTGGAGATGGACGGGGAGCTCCTATAATTCACCCCTCCACTTT

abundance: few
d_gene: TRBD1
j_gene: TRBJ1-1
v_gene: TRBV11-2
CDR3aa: CASSLAAGGRRNTEAFF
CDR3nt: TGTGCCAGCAGCTTAGCGGCAGGGGGTCGGAGGAACACTGAAGCTTTCTTT

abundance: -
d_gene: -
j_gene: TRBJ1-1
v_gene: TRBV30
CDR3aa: CAWTPDSNTEAFF
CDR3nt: TGTGCCTGGACCCCCGATAGCAACACTGAAGCTTTCTTT

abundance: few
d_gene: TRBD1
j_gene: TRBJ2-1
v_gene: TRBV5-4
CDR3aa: CASSQGQSSYNEQFF
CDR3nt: TGTGCCAGCAGCCAGGGACAGAGCTCCTACAATGAGCAGTTCTTC

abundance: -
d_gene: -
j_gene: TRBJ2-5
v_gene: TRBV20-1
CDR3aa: CSASNIEGRGQETQYF
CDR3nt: TGCAGTGCTAGTAATATAGAGGGCAGGGGCCAAGAGACCCAGTACTTC

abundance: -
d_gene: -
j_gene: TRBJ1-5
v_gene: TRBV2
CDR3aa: CASSLGGGGSNQPQHF
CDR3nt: TGTGCCAGCAGCCTCGGAGGAGGTGGAAGCAATCAGCCCCAGCATTTT

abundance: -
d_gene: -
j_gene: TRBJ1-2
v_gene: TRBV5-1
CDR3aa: CASSLAGEDGYTF
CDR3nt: TGCGCCAGCAGCTTGGCCGGGGAGGACGGCTACACCTTC

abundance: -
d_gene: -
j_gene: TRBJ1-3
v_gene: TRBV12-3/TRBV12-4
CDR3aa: CASRQGTGNTIYF
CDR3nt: TGTGCCAGCAGACAGGGAACTGGAAACACCATATATTTT

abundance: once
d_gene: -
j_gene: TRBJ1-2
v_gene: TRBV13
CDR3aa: CASRRGGSYGYTF
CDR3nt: TGTGCCAGCAGGAGAGGGGGAAGCTATGGCTACACCTTC

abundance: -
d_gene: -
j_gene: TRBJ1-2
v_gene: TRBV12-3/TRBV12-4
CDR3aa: CASSLRGYGYTF
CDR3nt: TGTGCCAGCAGTTTGCGGGGATATGGCTACACCTTC

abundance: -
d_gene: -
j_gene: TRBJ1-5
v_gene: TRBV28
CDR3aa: CASCAEYQPQHF
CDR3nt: TGTGCCAGTTGCGCCGAGTATCAGCCCCAGCATTTT

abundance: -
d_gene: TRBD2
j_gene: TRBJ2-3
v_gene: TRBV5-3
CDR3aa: CARSLPIAGGNEHTDTQYF
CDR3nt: TGTGCCAGAAGCTTACCCATAGCGGGCGGCAATGAGCACACAGATACGCAGTATTTT

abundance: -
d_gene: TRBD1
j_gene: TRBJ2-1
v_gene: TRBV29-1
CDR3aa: CSVEDRGTYNEQFF
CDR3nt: TGCAGCGTTGAGGACAGGGGAACGTACAATGAGCAGTTCTTC

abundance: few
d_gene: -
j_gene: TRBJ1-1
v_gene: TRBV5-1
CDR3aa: CASSLPPGGRYTEAFF
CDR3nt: TGCGCCAGCAGCTTGCCCCCGGGGGGGCGGTACACTGAAGCTTTCTTT

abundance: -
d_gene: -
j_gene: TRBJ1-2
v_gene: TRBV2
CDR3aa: CASIRGGTTNYGYTF
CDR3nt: TGTGCCAGCATCCGGGGAGGGACAACGAACTATGGCTACACCTTC

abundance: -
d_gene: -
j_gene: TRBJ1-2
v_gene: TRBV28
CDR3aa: CASSSSMEGYGYTF
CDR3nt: TGTGCCAGCAGTTCCAGCATGGAGGGGTATGGCTACACCTTC

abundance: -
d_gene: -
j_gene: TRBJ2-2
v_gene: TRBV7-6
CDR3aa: CASSSMGGQGELFF
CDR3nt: TGTGCCAGCAGCTCCATGGGGGGACAGGGGGAGCTGTTTTTT

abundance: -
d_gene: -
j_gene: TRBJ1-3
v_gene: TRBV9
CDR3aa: CASSVGPDTIYF
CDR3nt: TGTGCCAGCAGCGTAGGTCCTGACACCATATATTTT

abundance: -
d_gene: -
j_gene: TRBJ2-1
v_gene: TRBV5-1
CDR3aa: CASSLSRYNEQFF
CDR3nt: TGCGCCAGCAGCTTGTCCAGGTACAATGAGCAGTTCTTC

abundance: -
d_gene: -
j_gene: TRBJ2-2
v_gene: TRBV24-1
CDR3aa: CATSDYRGMDTGELFF
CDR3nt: TGTGCCACCAGTGATTACAGAGGGATGGACACCGGGGAGCTGTTTTTT

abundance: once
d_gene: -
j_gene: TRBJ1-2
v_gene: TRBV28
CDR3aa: CASYAREVRSYTF
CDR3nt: TGTGCCAGTTACGCCCGGGAAGTTCGGAGCTACACCTTC

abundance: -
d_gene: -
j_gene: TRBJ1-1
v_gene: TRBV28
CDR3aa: CASSLAGDTEAFF
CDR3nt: TGTGCCAGCAGTTTGGCAGGGGACACTGAAGCTTTCTTT

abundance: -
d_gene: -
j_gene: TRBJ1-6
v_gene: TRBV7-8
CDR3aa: CASSFGGGNSPLHF
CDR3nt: TGTGCCAGCAGCTTTGGGGGGGGTAATTCACCCCTCCACTTT

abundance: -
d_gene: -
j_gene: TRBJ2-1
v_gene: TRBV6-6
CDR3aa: CASSLRSGEQFF
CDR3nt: TGTGCCAGCAGTCTCCGGAGTGGTGAGCAGTTCTTC

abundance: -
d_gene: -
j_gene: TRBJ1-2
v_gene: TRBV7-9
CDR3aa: CASSRSGADGYTF
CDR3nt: TGTGCCAGCAGCCGCTCAGGGGCCGATGGCTACACCTTC

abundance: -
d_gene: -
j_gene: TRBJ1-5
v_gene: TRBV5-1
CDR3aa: CASSLAPGVSNQPQHF
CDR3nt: TGCGCCAGCAGCTTGGCGCCGGGGGTAAGCAATCAGCCCCAGCATTTT

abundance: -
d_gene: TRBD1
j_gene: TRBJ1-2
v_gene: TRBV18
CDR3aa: CASSPSPGGGYGYTF
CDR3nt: TGTGCCAGCTCACCATCCCCAGGGGGCGGCTATGGCTACACCTTC

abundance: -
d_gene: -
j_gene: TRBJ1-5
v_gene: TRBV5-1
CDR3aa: CASSLVTGQPQHF
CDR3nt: TGCGCCAGCAGCTTGGTTACAGGACAGCCCCAGCATTTT

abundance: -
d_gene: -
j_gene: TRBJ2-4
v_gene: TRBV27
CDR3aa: CARRAKNIQYF
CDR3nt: TGTGCCAGGAGAGCCAAAAACATTCAGTACTTC

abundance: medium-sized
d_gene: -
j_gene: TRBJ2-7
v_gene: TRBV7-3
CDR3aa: CASSFDITGLQYF
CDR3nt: TGTGCCAGCAGCTTCGACATTACAGGGTTGCAGTACTTC

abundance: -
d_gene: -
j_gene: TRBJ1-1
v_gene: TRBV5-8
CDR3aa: CASSRAGAFF
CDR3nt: TGTGCCAGCAGCCGGGCGGGGGCTTTCTTT